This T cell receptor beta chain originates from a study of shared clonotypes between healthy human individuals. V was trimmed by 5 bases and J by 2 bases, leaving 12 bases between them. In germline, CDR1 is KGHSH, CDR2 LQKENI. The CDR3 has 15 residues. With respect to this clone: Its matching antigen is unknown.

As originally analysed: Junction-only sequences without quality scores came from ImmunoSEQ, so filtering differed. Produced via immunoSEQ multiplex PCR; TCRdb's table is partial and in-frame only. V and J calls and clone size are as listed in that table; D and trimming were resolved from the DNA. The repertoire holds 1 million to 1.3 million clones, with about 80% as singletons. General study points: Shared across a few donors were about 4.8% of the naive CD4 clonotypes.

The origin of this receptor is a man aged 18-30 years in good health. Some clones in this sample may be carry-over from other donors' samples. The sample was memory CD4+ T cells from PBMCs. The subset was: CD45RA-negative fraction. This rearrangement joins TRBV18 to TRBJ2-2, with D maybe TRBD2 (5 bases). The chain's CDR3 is CASSSGGGNTGELFF. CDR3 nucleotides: TGTGCCAGCTCATCCGGAGGCGGTAACACCGGGGAGCTGTTTTTT.